This TCR beta chain was retrieved from a study of identical twins. MiXCR, applied by TCRdb to the 5' RACE reads, yields one record per CDR3 protein. The table records approximately 500,000 distinct CDR3 sequences, 15% of them present only once. This CDR3 spans 14 amino acids. CDR1 and CDR2 from the germline V gene are ENHRY and SYGVKD. The germline V and J ends were trimmed by 2 bases and 1 base, with 8 bases remaining between them. This clonotype has more than one count but fewer than ten. The sample was also linked to a second study, of yellow fever vaccine responses in identical twins.

This sequence originates from a woman between 18 and 29 years old in good health. Sequenced: CD4+ T cells sorted from blood. The chain uses TRBV10-3 and TRBJ2-5, with D unresolved. Written as DNA, the CDR3 is TGTGCCATCAGTGAGGGAGTGATCCAAGAGACCCAGTACTTC. Amino acids: CAISEGVIQETQYF.